Below, 10 T cell receptor beta chains from the same sample are listed, as sequenced in a study of post-analysis software for immune sequencing data. Study outcomes and limitations: Among 5 or 6 TRBV segments more frequent in patients than controls were TRBV5-6, TRBV5-1 and TRBV20-1.

No cognate antigen is known for these TCRs. Unique molecular identifiers tagged the TCR beta cDNA libraries. TCRdb reprocessed the PCR reads via MiXCR and lists one record per CDR3 protein. The sample shows about 800,000 distinct CDR3 sequences, about 27% of them seen only once. The sample taken for sequencing was blood. The receptors originated from a girl between 10 and 17 years old with multiple sclerosis.

In regard to this clonotype: One junction end disagrees with the germline gene, perhaps due to a read error. The chain has TRBV9 and TRBJ2-1; D might be TRBD2 (6 bases). CDR1 is SGDLS and CDR2 is YYNGEE in the germline V gene. The CDR3 extends over 14 amino acids. The CDR3 is CASSVDPAGNGQFF. CDR3 in DNA: TGTGCCAGCAGCGTAGACCCAGCGGGCAATGGGCAGTTCTTC.

This clonotype was counted many times. V is TRBV20-1 and J is TRBJ2-1; 10 bases map to TRBD2. The CDR3 totals 16 residues. The V segment lost 6 bases and the J segment 8 bases; nucleotides outside the gene matches: 16. Germline values: CDR1 DFQATT, CDR2 SNEGSKA (reference sequence). CDR3 bases: TGCAGTGCCCAGGACCCCGCTAGCGGGAGTGGGGATGAGCAGTTCTTC. Translation: CSAQDPASGSGDEQFF.

Here the CDR3 reads CSAMGQGIVTQYF. The CDR3 DNA is TGCAGTGCTATGGGACAGGGAATAGTTACGCAGTATTTT. The rearrangement links TRBV20-1 to TRBJ2-3; 9 bases line up with TRBD1. J was trimmed by 8 bases and V by 4 bases; bases with no gene match: 7. The CDR3 is 13 residues long. CDR1 DFQATT and CDR2 SNEGSKA come from the germline V gene (reference sequence).

This clonotype was seen ten or more times. The genes are TRBV29-1 and TRBJ2-7, with TRBD2 matching over 12 bases. There are 15 residues in the CDR3. V lost 5 bases to trimming and J lost 5 bases; unmatched junction nucleotides: 10. Germline V lookup: CDR1 SQVTM, CDR2 ANQGSEA. CDR3: CSVQTLAGGLDEQYF. The CDR3 DNA reads TGCAGCGTTCAGACCCTAGCGGGAGGGCTCGACGAGCAGTACTTC.

The J gene is TRBJ1-1, the V gene TRBV10-3; D is ambiguous. This CDR3 spans 15 amino acids. V lost 4 bases to trimming and J lost 2 bases, with 14 bases between them. The germline gives CDR1 ENHRY, CDR2 SYGVKD. The CDR3 region has the DNA TGTGCCATCAGTGCCGGGAGAAATCAAAACACTGAAGCTTTCTTT. It specifies CAISAGRNQNTEAFF.

V is TRBV6-2 or TRBV6-3 and J is TRBJ1-6; D not resolved. Germline assignment: CDR1 MNHEY and CDR2 SVGEGT. CDR3 size: 12 residues. V was trimmed by 5 bases and J by 15 bases, leaving 14 bases between them. The CDR3 DNA follows: TGTGCCAGCAGTGGCGCCAGTGGGCTCCTCCACTTT. It encodes CASSGASGLLHF.

The gene calls are TRBV28 and TRBJ1-2; 10 nucleotides agree with TRBD1. Germline V gene sequence: CDR1 MDHEN, CDR2 SYDVKM. The CDR3 totals 16 residues. Trimming removed 7 bases from V and 0 bases from J; junction bases left unmatched: 8. The CDR3 region has the DNA TGTGCCAGCACCGTGACAGGGGGCTATGCTAACTATGGCTACACCTTC. Translated: CASTVTGGYANYGYTF.

The V gene is TRBV6-2 or TRBV6-3, the J gene TRBJ2-1, with a tentative D call TRBD1 (6 bases). CDR3 length equals 14 residues. The germline gives CDR1 MNHEY, CDR2 SVGEGT. The germline V and J ends were trimmed by 10 bases and 3 bases, with 16 bases remaining between them. CDR3 in amino acids: CANSFGQIYNEQFF. The CDR3 nucleotides are TGTGCCAACAGCTTCGGACAGATCTACAATGAGCAGTTCTTC.

This clonotype has more than one count but fewer than ten. The V and J genes are TRBV6-2 or TRBV6-3 and TRBJ2-1, with 10 bases identical to TRBD2. In germline, CDR1 is MNHEY, CDR2 SVGEGT. There are 15 residues in the CDR3. V trimming: 6 bases; J trimming: 4 bases; junction bases outside the gene matches: 6. In DNA, the CDR3 is TGTGCCAGCAGCGTCGTACTAGCGGGGTACAATGAGCAGTTCTTC. The encoded protein is CASSVVLAGYNEQFF.

The chain links TRBV4-2 to TRBJ1-2; D is unclear. CDR1 is LGHNA and CDR2 is YNFKEQ in the germline V gene. This CDR3 spans 13 amino acids. Trimming pared 0 bases from V and 7 bases from J, leaving 9 bases between. CDR3 region: CASSQDGFSGYTF. In DNA form, the CDR3 reads TGTGCCAGCAGCCAAGACGGCTTCAGTGGCTACACCTTC.